Below, 14 T cell receptor beta chains from the same sample are listed, as sequenced in a study of cytomegalovirus exposure and HLA in healthy donors (dated by TCRdb to 2015 to 2018). Library preparation employed the immunoSEQ multiplex PCR assay. The multiplex PCR relied on a mix of 60 forward primers for TCR Vbeta segments and 13 reverse primers for TCR Jbeta segments. TCRdb provides this immuneACCESS table in a form limited to in-frame rearrangements. Some clones are lacking; in checked studies, under half of them reflect an unresolved V gene, and why the rest are absent is not known. This sample comprises some 180,000 clones, 87% of them detected only once. 0.9% to 1.2% of the sample is held by the ten biggest clonotypes. The material sequenced was PBMCs. The receptors were gathered from a boy between 2 and 10 years old in good health and CMV-seronegative.

The chain uses TRBV7-9 and TRBJ2-3; D is possibly TRBD2 (6 bases). The CDR3 contains 16 residues. Per the germline V gene, CDR1 is SEHNR and CDR2 is FQNEAQ (reference sequence). V shed 2 bases and J shed 6 bases, with 18 bases lying between them. For the CDR3, the DNA is TGTGCCAGCAGCTTACGGTCTGGGGGGACTGGCGATACGCAGTATTTT. Translated: CASSLRSGGTGDTQYF.

The chain employs TRBV10-3 and TRBJ2-2; 7 positions match TRBD1. Looked up from germline, CDR1 is ENHRY and CDR2 is SYGVKD. J was trimmed by 3 bases and V by 6 bases; bases with no gene match: 10. This CDR3 is built from 16 residues. The CDR3: CAIRETGERDTGELFF. The CDR3 DNA reads as TGTGCCATCAGGGAAACAGGGGAGCGTGACACCGGGGAGCTGTTTTTT.

The chain has TRBV14 and TRBJ2-6, with D uncertain. The CDR3 has 13 residues. Germline V gene data show CDR1 as SGHDN and CDR2 as FVKESK. V was trimmed by 4 bases and J by 12 bases, leaving 13 bases between them. For the CDR3, the DNA is TGTGCCAGCAGCCCCCGTAGTTCCGGCGTCCTGACTTTC. Amino acid sequence: CASSPRSSGVLTF.

Concerning this clone itself: A junction end diverges from the germline sequence, so it may reflect a read error. Different DNA sequences within this sample yield the same CDR3. The chain employs TRBV7-9 and TRBJ1-1; D is perhaps TRBD1 (6 bases). In germline, CDR1 is SEHNR, CDR2 FQNEAQ (reference sequence). The CDR3 sequence is 14 residues long. CDR3 region: CATRPPGEYTEAFF. The CDR3 nucleotides are TGTGCCACCCGGCCCCCAGGGGAGTACACTGAGGCTTTCTTT.

V is TRBV28 and J is TRBJ1-5, with TRBD1 as a possible D gene (6 bases). CDR1 and CDR2 (germline): MDHEN, SYDVKM. CDR3 size: 17 residues. Trimming took 6 bases from V and 0 from J, leaving 18 bases between them. CDR3 sequence reads: CASSHRQASYSNQPQHF. The CDR3, as DNA: TGTGCCAGCAGCCATCGACAGGCCAGTTATAGCAATCAGCCCCAGCATTTT.

The sample holds one count of this clone. This rearrangement joins TRBV5-6 to TRBJ2-5; 9 bases agree with TRBD2. Gene TRBJ2-7 matches the end of the DNA better, so the J call may be wrong. CDR3 length: 15 amino acids. Germline values: CDR1 SGHDT, CDR2 YYEEEE. In DNA, the CDR3 is TGTGCCAGCAGCTTGGGGCTAGCGGGAATTTACGAGCAGTACTTC. Its protein is CASSLGLAGIYEQYF.

V gene TRBV4-1 combines with J gene TRBJ2-3; D gene uncertain. The germline V gene encodes CDR1 MGHRA and CDR2 YSYEKL. The V gene lost 8 bases and the J gene lost 2 bases, with 8 bases spanning the gap. CDR3 length: 12 residues. The chain's CDR3 is CASASVTDTQYF. As DNA, the CDR3 is TGCGCCAGCGCTAGTGTCACAGATACGCAGTATTTT.

The chain couples TRBV19 to TRBJ2-7; D uncertain. V gave up 3 bases and J gave up 0 bases, with 9 bases separating them. Germline V gene sequence: CDR1 LNHDA, CDR2 SQIVND (reference sequence). This CDR3 contains 14 residues. CDR3 residues: CASSMAGVSYEQYF. The CDR3 DNA reads as TGTGCCAGTAGTATGGCCGGAGTCTCCTACGAGCAGTACTTC.

The chain employs TRBV11-2 and TRBJ1-5; 7 bases are a match to TRBD1. V lost 5 bases and J lost 5; bases outside the gene matches: 9. Germline V CDR1 and CDR2: SGHAT, FQNNGV. CDR3 size: 15 residues. As DNA, the CDR3 is TGTGCCAGCAGCCCTGGGACAGTGGGGGATCAGCCCCAGCATTTT. Protein: CASSPGTVGDQPQHF.

This rearrangement joins TRBV6-5 to TRBJ2-2, with TRBD2 matching 8 bases. J was trimmed by 5 bases and V by 6 bases; bases with no gene match: 8. The CDR3 extends over 15 amino acids. Germline CDR1 is MNHEY and CDR2 is SVGAGI. The CDR3: CASSRVAGGTGELFF. The CDR3, as DNA: TGTGCCAGCAGCCGGGTGGCGGGGGGAACCGGGGAGCTGTTTTTT.

V and J are TRBV15 and TRBJ1-4; D may be TRBD1 (6 bases). CDR3 size: 15 residues. CDR1 is LNHNV, CDR2 YYDKDF, per germline (reference sequence). The V gene lost 0 bases and the J gene lost 6 bases, with 11 bases spanning the gap. The CDR3 sequence: CATSRDRGWDEKLFF. In DNA, the CDR3 is TGTGCCACCAGCAGAGACAGGGGCTGGGATGAAAAACTGTTTTTT.

This chain connects TRBV5-1 to TRBJ2-2; 9 bases agree with TRBD2. The germline CDR1 and CDR2 sequences are SGHRS and YFSETQ. J lost 8 bases, V lost 1 base, and 18 bases had no gene match. The CDR3 contains 19 residues. Written as DNA, the CDR3 is TGCGCCAGCAGCTTGACGCCTAGCGGGATACTCGCGGCGAGAGGGGAGCTGTTTTTT. Encoded protein: CASSLTPSGILAARGELFF.

This clone has more than one count but fewer than ten. The same CDR3 is also encoded by other DNA sequences in this sample. The rearrangement links TRBV2 to TRBJ2-7; D may be TRBD1 (6 bases). V dropped 5 bases and J dropped 4 bases, with 9 bases sitting between them. Germline V gene data show CDR1 as SNHLY and CDR2 as FYNNEI. The CDR3 sequence is 12 residues long. CDR3 residues: CASSLQGYEQYF. The DNA of the CDR3 is TGTGCCAGCAGTTTACAGGGTTACGAGCAGTACTTC.

This chain joins TRBV6-5 and TRBJ1-1; 7 bases map to TRBD1. The CDR3 is made up of 15 amino acids. Germline V CDR1 and CDR2: MNHEY, SVGAGI. With 4 bases clipped from V and 3 bases from J, the junction kept 8 bases outside the gene matches. The CDR3 region has the DNA TGTGCCAGCAGTTGGAGCGCGCAGGGGGACACTGAAGCTTTCTTT. It encodes CASSWSAQGDTEAFF.